Only a few counts were recorded for the clone carrying this T cell receptor (beta chain). Antigen unknown. Germline CDR1 and CDR2: SGHTA and FQGNSA. The CDR3 extends over 14 amino acids. Trimming took 5 bases from V and 9 from J, leaving 17 bases between them. The data belong to a study of blood T cells in healthy people across ages. Whole-study context: With template switching, about one barcoded beta molecule was captured per two T cells. Study findings and constraints: Lack of knowledge of donor CMV status possibly confounded expanded clonotype changes. A greater number of naive CD4+ cells and higher diversity distinguished long-lived donors from aged donors. Significant beta diversity loss was already apparent by age approximately 40, declining roughly linearly.

Primed by a sample-barcoded 5' primer and a J-beta primer mix, a second PCR proceeded for roughly 6 to 12 cycles. MiXCR was run by TCRdb on the 5' RACE reads, yielding one entry per CDR3 protein. The sample holds roughly 930,000 distinct CDR3 sequences; approximately 49% are singletons and the top ten take roughly 13%. Material for sequencing was blood. This TCR was sampled from a man under 40 in good health. The chain recombines TRBV7-2 with TRBJ2-1, with D tentatively TRBD2 (6 bases). The CDR3 spells CASSPSGGVGEQFF. CDR3 DNA: TGTGCCAGCAGCCCTTCCGGGGGAGTAGGTGAGCAGTTCTTC.